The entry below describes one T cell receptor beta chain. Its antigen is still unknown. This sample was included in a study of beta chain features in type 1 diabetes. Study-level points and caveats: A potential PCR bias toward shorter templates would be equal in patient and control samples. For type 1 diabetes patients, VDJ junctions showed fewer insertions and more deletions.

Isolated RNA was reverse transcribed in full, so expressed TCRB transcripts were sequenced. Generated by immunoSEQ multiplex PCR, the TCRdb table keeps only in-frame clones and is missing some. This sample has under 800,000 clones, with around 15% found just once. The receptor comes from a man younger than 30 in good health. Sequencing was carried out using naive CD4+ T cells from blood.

CDR3 region: CATSRDRHTF. CDR3 DNA: TGTGCCACCAGCAGAGATAGACACACCTTC. V and J are TRBV15 and TRBJ1-2; D is unclear. There are 10 residues in the CDR3. In germline, CDR1 is LNHNV, CDR2 YYDKDF (reference sequence). V shed 0 bases and J shed 12 bases, with 5 bases lying between them.